A single sample is the source of the 3 T cell receptor beta chains below, sequenced in a study of blood T cell repertoires in COVID-19. Using immunoSEQ multiplex PCR, the repertoire was profiled, and TCRdb retains in-frame clones only, with some absent. Of more than 150,000 clones listed, roughly 84% were seen once; the top ten hold roughly 7%. The specimen was peripheral blood. The origin of the receptors is a man aged 50-60 years with active or convalescent COVID-19.

The V call is TRBV9, the J call TRBJ1-2, with 7 positions matching TRBD1. Per germline, CDR1 SGDLS and CDR2 YYNGEE. This CDR3 is built from 15 residues. With V trimmed by 5 bases and J by 6 bases, 13 bases remained unmatched. The CDR3 DNA reads as TGTGCCAGCAGTGACTACTCGACAGGGCGGGATGGCTACACCTTC. Encoded protein: CASSDYSTGRDGYTF.

This chain uses TRBV5-1 with TRBJ2-5; D unclear. The V gene lost 4 bases and the J gene lost 1 base, with 11 bases spanning the gap. Germline V gives CDR1 SGHRS, CDR2 YFSETQ. CDR3 length: 14 residues. Written as DNA, the CDR3 is TGCGCCAGCAGCCCGGAGCCACTCCAAGAGACCCAGTACTTC. Protein: CASSPEPLQETQYF. The full variable domain, in which reference TRBV5-1 and TRBJ2-5 provide the parts outside the CDR3, is KAGVTQTPRYLIKTRGQQVTLSCSPISGHRSVSWYQQTPGQGLQFLFEYFSETQRNKGNFPGRFSGRQFSNSRSEMNVSTLELGDSALYLCASSPEPLQETQYFGPGTRLLVL.

This rearrangement joins TRBV5-6 to TRBJ2-7; D is perhaps TRBD2 (6 bases). V lost 4 bases, J lost 3 bases, and 11 bases lay in between. The CDR3 consists of 13 residues. Germline loops: CDR1 SGHDT, CDR2 YYEEEE. CDR3 bases: TGTGCCAGCAGCGTGGGACTTTACTACGAGCAGTACTTC. Its translation: CASSVGLYYEQYF. The entire variable domain, with the rest obtained from reference TRBV5-6 and TRBJ2-7, is as follows: DAGVTQSPTHLIKTRGQQVTLRCSPKSGHDTVSWYQQALGQGPQFIFQYYEEEERQRGNFPDRFSGHQFPNYSSELNVNALLLGDSALYLCASSVGLYYEQYFGPGTRLTVT.